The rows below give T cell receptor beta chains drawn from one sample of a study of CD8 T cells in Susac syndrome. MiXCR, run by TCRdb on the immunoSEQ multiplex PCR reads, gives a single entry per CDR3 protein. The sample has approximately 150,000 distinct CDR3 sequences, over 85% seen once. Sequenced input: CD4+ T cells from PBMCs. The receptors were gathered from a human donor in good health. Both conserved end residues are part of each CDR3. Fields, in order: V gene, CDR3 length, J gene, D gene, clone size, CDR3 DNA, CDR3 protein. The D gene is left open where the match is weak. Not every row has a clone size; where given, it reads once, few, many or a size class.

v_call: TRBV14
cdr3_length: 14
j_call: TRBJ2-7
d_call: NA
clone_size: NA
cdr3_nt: TGTGCCAGCAGCTATTCCCCGGGGTCGAGGGAGCAGTACTTC
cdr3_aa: CASSYSPGSREQYF

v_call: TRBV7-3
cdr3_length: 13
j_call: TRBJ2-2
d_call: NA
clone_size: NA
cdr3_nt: TGTGCCAGCAGCCGCGTAAGCACCGGGGAGCTGTTTTTT
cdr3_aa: CASSRVSTGELFF

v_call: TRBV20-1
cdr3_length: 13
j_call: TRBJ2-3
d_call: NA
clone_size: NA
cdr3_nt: TGCAGTGCAGACCCAACTCGCACAGATACGCAGTATTTT
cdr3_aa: CSADPTRTDTQYF

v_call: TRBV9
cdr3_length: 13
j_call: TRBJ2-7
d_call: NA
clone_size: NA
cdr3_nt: TGTGCCAGCAGCGTAGGGACGCGGAACGAGCAGTACTTC
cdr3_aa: CASSVGTRNEQYF

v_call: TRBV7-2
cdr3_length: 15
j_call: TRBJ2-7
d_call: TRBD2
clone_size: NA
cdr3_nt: TGTGCCAGCAGCTGGACTAGCGGGGGGGCGCCCGAGCAGTACTTC
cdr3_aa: CASSWTSGGAPEQYF

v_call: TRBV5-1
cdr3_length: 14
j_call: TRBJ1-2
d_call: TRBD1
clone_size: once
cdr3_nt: TGCGCCAGCAGCTTGGAGCCGACAGGGGAAGGCTACACCTTC
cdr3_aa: CASSLEPTGEGYTF

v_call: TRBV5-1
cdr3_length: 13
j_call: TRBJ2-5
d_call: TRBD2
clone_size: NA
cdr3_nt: TGCGCCAGCAACCCTGGGGGGGGAGAGACCCAGTACTTC
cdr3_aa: CASNPGGGETQYF

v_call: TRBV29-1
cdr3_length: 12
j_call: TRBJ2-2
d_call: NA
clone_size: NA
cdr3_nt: TGCAGCGTTGACACAAACACCGGGGAGCTGTTTTTT
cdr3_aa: CSVDTNTGELFF

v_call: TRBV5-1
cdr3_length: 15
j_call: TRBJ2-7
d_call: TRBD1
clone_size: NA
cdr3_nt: TGCGCCAGCAGCGAAGGTGGGACAGGCACCTACGAGCAGTACTTC
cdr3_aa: CASSEGGTGTYEQYF

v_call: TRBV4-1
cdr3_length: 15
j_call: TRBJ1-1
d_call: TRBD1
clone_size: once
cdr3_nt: TGCGCCAGCAGCCACCTGGACAGGCCGAACACTGAAGCTTTCTTT
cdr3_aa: CASSHLDRPNTEAFF

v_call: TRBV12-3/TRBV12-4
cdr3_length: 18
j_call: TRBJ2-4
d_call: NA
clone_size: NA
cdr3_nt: TGTGCCAGCAGTATTCTAAGATTTTTTTCAGGGAGTGAAAACATTCAGTACTTC
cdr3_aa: CASSILRFFSGSENIQYF

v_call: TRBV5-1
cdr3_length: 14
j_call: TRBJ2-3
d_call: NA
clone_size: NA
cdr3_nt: TGCGCCAGCAGCTTGGAACAGCTCACAGATACGCAGTATTTT
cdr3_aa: CASSLEQLTDTQYF

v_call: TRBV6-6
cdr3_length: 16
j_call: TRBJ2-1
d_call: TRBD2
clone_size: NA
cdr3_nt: TGTGCCAGCAGTTACTCCGGGACTAGCGGGGGGGTCGAGCAGTTCTTC
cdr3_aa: CASSYSGTSGGVEQFF

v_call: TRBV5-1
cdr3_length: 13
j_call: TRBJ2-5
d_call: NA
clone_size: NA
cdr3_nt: TGCGCCAGCAGCTTGAGACACGGAGAGACCCAGTACTTC
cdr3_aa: CASSLRHGETQYF

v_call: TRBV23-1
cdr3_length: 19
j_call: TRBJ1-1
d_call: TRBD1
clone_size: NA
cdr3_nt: TGCGCCAGCAGTCAAAAGGACCGGGACAGGGGGTCCTCTGCATTGGAAGCTTTCTTT
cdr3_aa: CASSQKDRDRGSSALEAFF

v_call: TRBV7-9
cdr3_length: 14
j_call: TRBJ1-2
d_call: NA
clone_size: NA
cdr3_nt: TGTGCCAGCAGCGGCTTGGGTGGGCTCTATGGCTACACCTTC
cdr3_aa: CASSGLGGLYGYTF

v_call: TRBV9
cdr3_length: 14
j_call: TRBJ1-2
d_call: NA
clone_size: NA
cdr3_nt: TGTGCCAGCAGCGTCGGGCCAGATAACTATGGCTACACCTTC
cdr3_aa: CASSVGPDNYGYTF

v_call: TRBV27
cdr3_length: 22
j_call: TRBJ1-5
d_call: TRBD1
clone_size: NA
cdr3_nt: TGTGCCAGCAGTCCCCATGTGGTACCTAGCGGGACAGTCAAGATGGGCAATCAGCCCCAGCATTTT
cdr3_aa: CASSPHVVPSGTVKMGNQPQHF

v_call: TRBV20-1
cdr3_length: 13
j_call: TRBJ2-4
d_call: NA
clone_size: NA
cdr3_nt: TGCAGTGCTAGTACCCCGTTATCAAACATTCAGTACTTC
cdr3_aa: CSASTPLSNIQYF

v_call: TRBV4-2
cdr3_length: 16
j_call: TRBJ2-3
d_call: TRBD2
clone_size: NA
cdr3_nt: TGTGCCAGCAGCCAAGCGGGTAGCGGGGCTGGGGATACGCAGTATTTT
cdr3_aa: CASSQAGSGAGDTQYF

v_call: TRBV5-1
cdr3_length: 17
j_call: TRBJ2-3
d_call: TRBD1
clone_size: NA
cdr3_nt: TGCGCCAGCAGCAGGAACAGGGGTAGTAACCGGATCGATACGCAGTATTTT
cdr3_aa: CASSRNRGSNRIDTQYF

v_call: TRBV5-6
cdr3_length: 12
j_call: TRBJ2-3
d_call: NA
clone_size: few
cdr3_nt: TGTGCCAGCAGCTTGGCTGCAGATACGCAGTATTTT
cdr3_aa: CASSLAADTQYF

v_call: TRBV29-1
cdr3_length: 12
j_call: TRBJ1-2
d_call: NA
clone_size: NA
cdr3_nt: TGCAGCGCCGCACAGGGAACCTATGGCTACACCTTT
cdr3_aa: CSAAQGTYGYTF

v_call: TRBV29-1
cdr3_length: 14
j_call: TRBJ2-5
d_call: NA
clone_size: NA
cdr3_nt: TGCAGCGTGGGGGGCGGGACTTACCAAGAGACCCAGTACTTC
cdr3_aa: CSVGGGTYQETQYF

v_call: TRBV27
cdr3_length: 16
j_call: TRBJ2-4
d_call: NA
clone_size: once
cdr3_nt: TGTGCCAGCAGGCCTCTGGGGGATCTAGCCAAAAACATTCAGTACTTC
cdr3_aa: CASRPLGDLAKNIQYF

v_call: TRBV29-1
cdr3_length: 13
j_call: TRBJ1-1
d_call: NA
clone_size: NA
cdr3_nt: TGCAGCGTTGAATTGGGCTGGAACACTGAAGCTTTCTTT
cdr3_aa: CSVELGWNTEAFF

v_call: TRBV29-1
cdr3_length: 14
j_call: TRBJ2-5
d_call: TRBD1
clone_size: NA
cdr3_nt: TGCAGCGCTTCCGGGACAGGGGGCGCGGAGACCCAGTACTTC
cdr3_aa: CSASGTGGAETQYF

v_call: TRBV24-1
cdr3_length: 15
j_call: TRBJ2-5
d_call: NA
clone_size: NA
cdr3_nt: TGTGCCACCCCCTCACACTCTATGAGACGAGAGACCCAGTACTTC
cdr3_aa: CATPSHSMRRETQYF

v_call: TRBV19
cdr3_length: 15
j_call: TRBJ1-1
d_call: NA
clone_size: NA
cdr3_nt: TGTGCCAGTAGTATAGGATCGACGGTCAACACTGAAGCTTTCTTT
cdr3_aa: CASSIGSTVNTEAFF

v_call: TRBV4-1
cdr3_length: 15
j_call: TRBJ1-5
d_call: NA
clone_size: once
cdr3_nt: TGCGCCAGCAGCCCCCGGGACACCTTCAATCAGCCCCAGCATTTT
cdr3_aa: CASSPRDTFNQPQHF

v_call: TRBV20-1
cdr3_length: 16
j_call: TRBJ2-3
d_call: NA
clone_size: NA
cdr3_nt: TGCAGTGCCGATGGGGATCCCACCCGTCAGACAGATACGCAGTATTTT
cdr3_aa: CSADGDPTRQTDTQYF

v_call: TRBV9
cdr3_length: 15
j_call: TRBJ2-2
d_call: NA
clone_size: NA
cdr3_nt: TGTGCCAGCAGCATGTCAGGGCGCGGCACCGGGGAGCTGTTTTTT
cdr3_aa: CASSMSGRGTGELFF

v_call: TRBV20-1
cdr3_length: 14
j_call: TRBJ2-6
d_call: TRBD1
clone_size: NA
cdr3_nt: TGCAGTGCATCACAGGGGGCTGGGGCCAACGTCCTGACTTTC
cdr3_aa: CSASQGAGANVLTF

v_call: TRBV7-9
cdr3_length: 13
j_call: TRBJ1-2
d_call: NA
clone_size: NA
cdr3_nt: TGTGCCAGCACCTACCATCTAAACTATGGCTACACCTTC
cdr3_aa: CASTYHLNYGYTF

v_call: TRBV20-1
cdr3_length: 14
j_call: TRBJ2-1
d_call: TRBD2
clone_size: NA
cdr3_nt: TGCAGTGCGAGAGCGGGGGGCTGGTCTGATGAGCAGTTCTTC
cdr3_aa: CSARAGGWSDEQFF

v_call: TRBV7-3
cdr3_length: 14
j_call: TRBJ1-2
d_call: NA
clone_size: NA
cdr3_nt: TGTGCCAGCAGCTTAAAGGCGGATAACTATGGCTACACCTTC
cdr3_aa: CASSLKADNYGYTF

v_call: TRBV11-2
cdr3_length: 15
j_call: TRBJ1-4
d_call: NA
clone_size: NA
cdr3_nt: TGTGCCAGCAGCCCTGCCCCTACGTCGTACGAAAAACTGTTTTTT
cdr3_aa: CASSPAPTSYEKLFF

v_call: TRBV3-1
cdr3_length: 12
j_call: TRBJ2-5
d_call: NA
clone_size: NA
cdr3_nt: TGTGCCAGCAGCCAAGATAGGGACACGGCGTACTTC
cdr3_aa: CASSQDRDTAYF